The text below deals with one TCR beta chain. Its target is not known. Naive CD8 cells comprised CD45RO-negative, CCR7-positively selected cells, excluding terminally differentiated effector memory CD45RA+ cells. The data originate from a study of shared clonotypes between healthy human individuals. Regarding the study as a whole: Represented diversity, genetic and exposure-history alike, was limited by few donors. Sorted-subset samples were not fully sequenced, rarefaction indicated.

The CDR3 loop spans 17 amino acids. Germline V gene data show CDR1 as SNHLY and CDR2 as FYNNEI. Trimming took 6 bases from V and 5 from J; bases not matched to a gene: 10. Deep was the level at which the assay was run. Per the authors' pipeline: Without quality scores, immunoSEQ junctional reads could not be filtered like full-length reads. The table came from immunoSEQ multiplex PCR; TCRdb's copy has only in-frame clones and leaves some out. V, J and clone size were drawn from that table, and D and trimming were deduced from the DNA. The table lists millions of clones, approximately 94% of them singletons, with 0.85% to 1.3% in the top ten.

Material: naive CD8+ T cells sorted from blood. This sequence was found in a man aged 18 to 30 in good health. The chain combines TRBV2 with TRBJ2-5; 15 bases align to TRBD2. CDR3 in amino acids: CASRKGLAGGPGETQYF. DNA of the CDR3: TGTGCCAGCAGAAAAGGACTAGCGGGGGGGCCGGGTGAGACCCAGTACTTC.